The rows below give T cell receptor beta chains drawn from one sample of a study of shared T cell receptors in the human thymus. TCRdb keeps only in-frame clones here, not all; method: immunoSEQ multiplex PCR. The sample lists 600,000 or so clones; approximately 89% were seen once. These data also featured in a second study, about human thymus T cells.

The sample taken for sequencing was thymocytes. The origin of the receptors is a boy in the first two years of life with a congenital heart defect. The CDR3 runs from the conserved cysteine through the conserved F or W. Each record gives: V gene, clone size, J gene, D gene, CDR3 protein, CDR3 DNA. A D gene is named only where the DNA matches it firmly. The listing skips clone size in some rows; elsewhere it reads once, few, many or a size class.

v_gene: TRBV7-9; abundance: -; j_gene: TRBJ2-3; d_gene: TRBD2; CDR3aa: CASSFSGGRADTQYF; CDR3nt: TGTGCCAGCAGCTTTAGCGGGGGGAGGGCAGATACGCAGTATTTT
v_gene: TRBV28; abundance: -; j_gene: TRBJ1-3; d_gene: -; CDR3aa: CASKGTLLSGNTIYF; CDR3nt: TGTGCCAGCAAAGGGACACTCCTCTCTGGAAACACCATATATTTT
v_gene: TRBV28; abundance: -; j_gene: TRBJ1-1; d_gene: -; CDR3aa: CASTTPRGNKMNTEAFF; CDR3nt: TGTGCCAGCACCACGCCAAGGGGGAATAAGATGAACACTGAAGCTTTCTTT
v_gene: TRBV4-3; abundance: few; j_gene: TRBJ1-1; d_gene: TRBD1; CDR3aa: CASSQSLRGEAFF; CDR3nt: TGCGCCAGCAGCCAATCTCTCAGGGGGGAAGCTTTCTTT
v_gene: TRBV5-1; abundance: -; j_gene: TRBJ2-5; d_gene: -; CDR3aa: CASSARLDQETQYF; CDR3nt: TGCGCCAGCAGCGCCCGACTAGATCAAGAGACCCAGTACTTC
v_gene: TRBV7-9; abundance: -; j_gene: TRBJ1-1; d_gene: -; CDR3aa: CASSPPRTGLGTEAFF; CDR3nt: TGTGCCAGCAGCCCCCCGAGGACTGGGTTAGGCACTGAAGCTTTCTTT
v_gene: TRBV2; abundance: once; j_gene: TRBJ2-1; d_gene: TRBD1; CDR3aa: CASSQGTVRTYNEQFF; CDR3nt: TGTGCCAGCAGCCAGGGGACAGTCCGAACCTACAATGAGCAGTTCTTC
v_gene: TRBV28; abundance: -; j_gene: TRBJ1-3; d_gene: -; CDR3aa: CASSERQAGSGNTIYF; CDR3nt: TGTGCCAGCAGCGAACGGCAGGCGGGCTCTGGAAACACCATATATTTT
v_gene: TRBV5-6; abundance: -; j_gene: TRBJ1-2; d_gene: -; CDR3aa: CASSLGQAPANYGYTF; CDR3nt: TGTGCCAGCAGCTTGGGACAGGCGCCAGCTAACTATGGCTACACCTTC
v_gene: TRBV7-2; abundance: -; j_gene: TRBJ2-1; d_gene: TRBD2; CDR3aa: CASSPHLDSGRNNEQFF; CDR3nt: TGTGCCAGCAGCCCACACTTGGATAGCGGGAGAAACAATGAGCAGTTCTTC
v_gene: TRBV9; abundance: -; j_gene: TRBJ2-2; d_gene: -; CDR3aa: CASSAYGTPNTGELFF; CDR3nt: TGTGCCAGCAGCGCCTACGGGACTCCGAACACCGGGGAGCTGTTTTTT
v_gene: TRBV9; abundance: -; j_gene: TRBJ1-2; d_gene: TRBD1; CDR3aa: CASSGQGAGGYTF; CDR3nt: TGTGCCAGCAGCGGACAGGGGGCAGGTGGCTACACCTTC
v_gene: TRBV19; abundance: -; j_gene: TRBJ2-5; d_gene: -; CDR3aa: CASNPKGKGVQLQETQYF; CDR3nt: TGTGCCAGTAACCCAAAAGGGAAGGGGGTTCAATTGCAAGAGACCCAGTACTTC
v_gene: TRBV5-5; abundance: -; j_gene: TRBJ2-7; d_gene: -; CDR3aa: CASSLGQARSQEQYF; CDR3nt: TGTGCCAGCAGCTTGGGACAGGCCCGCTCTCAGGAGCAGTACTTC
v_gene: TRBV28; abundance: -; j_gene: TRBJ1-1; d_gene: -; CDR3aa: CASSQQPYTEAFF; CDR3nt: TGTGCCAGCAGCCAACAGCCTTACACTGAAGCTTTCTTT
v_gene: TRBV21-1; abundance: -; j_gene: TRBJ1-3; d_gene: -; CDR3aa: CASSKATGPGNTIYF; CDR3nt: TGTGCCAGCAGCAAAGCAACAGGACCTGGAAACACCATATATTTT
v_gene: TRBV13; abundance: -; j_gene: TRBJ2-7; d_gene: -; CDR3aa: CASSLSGTPTYEQYF; CDR3nt: TGTGCCAGCAGCTTATCCGGGACACCTACCTACGAGCAGTACTTC
v_gene: TRBV6-5; abundance: once; j_gene: TRBJ2-1; d_gene: TRBD2; CDR3aa: CASSYGRESNNEQFF; CDR3nt: TGTGCCAGCAGTTACGGGCGGGAGTCCAACAATGAGCAGTTCTTC
v_gene: TRBV29-1; abundance: -; j_gene: TRBJ2-1; d_gene: TRBD2; CDR3aa: CSVEDRCGGYPFF; CDR3nt: TGCAGCGTTGAAGATCGGTGCGGGGGGTATCCGTTCTTC
v_gene: TRBV18; abundance: -; j_gene: TRBJ2-7; d_gene: -; CDR3aa: CASSPPGGEGYEQYF; CDR3nt: TGTGCCAGCTCACCTCCTGGAGGTGAAGGCTACGAGCAGTACTTC
v_gene: TRBV28; abundance: -; j_gene: TRBJ2-2; d_gene: -; CDR3aa: CARLWAGSGELFF; CDR3nt: TGTGCCAGACTTTGGGCAGGCTCCGGGGAGCTGTTTTTT
v_gene: TRBV18; abundance: -; j_gene: TRBJ1-6; d_gene: TRBD1; CDR3aa: CASSPGRTTGGSYNSPLHF; CDR3nt: TGTGCCAGCTCACCAGGAAGGACTACAGGGGGCTCCTATAATTCACCCCTCCACTTT
v_gene: TRBV7-8; abundance: -; j_gene: TRBJ2-7; d_gene: TRBD1; CDR3aa: CASSWDSSYEQYF; CDR3nt: TGTGCCAGCAGCTGGGACAGCTCCTACGAGCAGTACTTC
v_gene: TRBV4-3; abundance: -; j_gene: TRBJ2-7; d_gene: -; CDR3aa: CASSQDRADTFYEQYF; CDR3nt: TGCGCCAGCAGCCAAGATAGGGCGGACACCTTCTACGAGCAGTACTTC
v_gene: TRBV4-3; abundance: once; j_gene: TRBJ1-6; d_gene: -; CDR3aa: CASSPDSYNSPLHF; CDR3nt: TGCGCCAGCAGTCCCGACAGTTATAATTCACCCCTCCACTTT
v_gene: TRBV28; abundance: -; j_gene: TRBJ1-6; d_gene: -; CDR3aa: CASSLAGNNSPLHF; CDR3nt: TGTGCCAGCAGTTTGGCAGGGAATAATTCACCCCTCCACTTT
v_gene: TRBV5-1; abundance: -; j_gene: TRBJ1-1; d_gene: -; CDR3aa: CASSLKFVNTEAFF; CDR3nt: TGCGCCAGCAGCTTGAAATTCGTGAACACTGAAGCTTTCTTT
v_gene: TRBV25-1; abundance: few; j_gene: TRBJ2-5; d_gene: -; CDR3aa: CASSEARGPPSRETQYF; CDR3nt: TGTGCCAGCAGTGAAGCGCGGGGGCCACCCTCCCGAGAGACCCAGTACTTC
v_gene: TRBV28; abundance: -; j_gene: TRBJ2-5; d_gene: TRBD1; CDR3aa: CASSLKTGAIETQYF; CDR3nt: TGTGCCAGCAGTCTAAAGACAGGGGCAATTGAGACCCAGTACTTC
v_gene: TRBV27; abundance: -; j_gene: TRBJ1-1; d_gene: TRBD1; CDR3aa: CASSPLGQGTQIEAFF; CDR3nt: TGTGCCAGCAGTCCCTTGGGACAGGGGACACAGATTGAAGCTTTCTTT